The clone carrying this TCR beta chain was seen ten or more times. Its antigen is currently unknown. As to time point: newly diagnosed GD, antithyroid drugs for less than 3 months. Extracted RNA from PBMCs served as the source of the TCR library. Into tubes containing EDTA, approximately 9 milliliters of peripheral blood were drawn. The sample belongs to a study of regulatory T cells in long-lasting Graves disease. Study details: Prior antithyroid drug treatment in newly diagnosed Graves' patients lasted under 3 months.

Study findings and constraints: Persistent Graves' patients showed reduced TCR diversity versus newly diagnosed patients.

Sequencing libraries for TCR beta were prepared with iRepertoire HTBI primers and Arm-PCR of CDR3 regions. TCRdb redid the calling of the multiplex PCR reads with MiXCR, one entry per CDR3 protein. The table has around 500,000 distinct CDR3 sequences, roughly 15% seen once. These same data were also listed under a study on T cells in Graves' hyperthyroidism and ophthalmopathy. From that second work: Graves' hyperthyroidism qualified as stable when ophthalmopathy did not progress within 18 months.

The starting material was peripheral blood mononuclear cells (PBMCs), obtained at new diagnosis, from a patient treated with antithyroid drugs. The sequence was collected from a woman aged 35-60 years with Graves disease.

CDR3 protein: CASRTGTSGYEQYF. The CDR3 coding sequence is TGTGCCAGCAGGACCGGGACTAGCGGCTACGAGCAGTACTTC. The J gene is TRBJ2-7, the V gene TRBV3-1, with 11 bases fitting TRBD2. The germline V gene has CDR1 LGHDT and CDR2 YNNKEL (reference sequence). The V and J ends lost 6 bases and 3 bases, in that order; junction bases with no gene match: 4. This CDR3 comprises 14 residues.